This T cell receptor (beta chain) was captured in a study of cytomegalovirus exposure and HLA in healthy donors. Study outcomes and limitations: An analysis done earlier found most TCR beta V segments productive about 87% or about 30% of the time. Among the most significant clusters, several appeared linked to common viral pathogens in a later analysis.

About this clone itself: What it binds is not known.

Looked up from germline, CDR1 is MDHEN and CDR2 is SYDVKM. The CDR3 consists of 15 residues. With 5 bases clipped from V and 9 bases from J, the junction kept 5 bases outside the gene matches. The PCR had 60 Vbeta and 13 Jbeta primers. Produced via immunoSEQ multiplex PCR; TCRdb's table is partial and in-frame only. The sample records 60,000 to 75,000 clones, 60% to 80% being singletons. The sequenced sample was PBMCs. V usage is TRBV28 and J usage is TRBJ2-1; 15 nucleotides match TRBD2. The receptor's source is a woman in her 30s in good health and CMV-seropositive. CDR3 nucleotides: TGTGCCAGCAGTCCTCCGGGACTAGCGGGAGGTGAGCAGTTCTTC. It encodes CASSPPGLAGGEQFF.